The present TCR beta chain was sequenced within a study of T cells in Graves' hyperthyroidism and ophthalmopathy. This clonotype was observed many times. Its antigen is as yet unknown. The study, taken as a whole, reports: The model made its ophthalmopathy prediction, and onset followed a median roughly 6.5 months later. Peripheral blood also featured most of the thyroid clonotypes expanded above 0.001.

The CDR3 regions of TCR beta were amplified from RNA transcripts. HTBI primers drove first-round RT-PCR of the TCR CDR3. TCRdb used MiXCR to reprocess the multiplex PCR reads, holding one entry per CDR3 protein. The profile shows around 350,000 distinct CDR3 sequences, more than 15% of them singletons. This CDR3 is built from 13 residues. V was clipped by 4 bases and J by 10 bases, with 14 bases between them. CDR1 and CDR2 (germline): DFQATT, SNEGSKA (reference sequence). Based on clinical symptoms, serum thyroxine and TRAb, thyroid ultrasound and orbital computed tomography, diagnoses were reached. The sequenced material came from blood. This chain connects TRBV20-1 to TRBJ1-6; no clear D gene. This receptor was taken from a woman aged 18-29 years with Graves' hyperthyroidism that later progressed to Graves' ophthalmopathy. The CDR3 coding sequence is TGCAGTGCTATTGGGGATTGGAACTCACCCCTCCACTTT. Residues: CSAIGDWNSPLHF.